Shown below are 2 T cell receptor beta chains from a single sample sequenced in a study of Ad26.COV2.S vaccination and SARS-CoV-2 variants. The treatment here: some 19 received Ad26.COV2.S at low or high dose, single or two shots; five or six received placebo; per-sample allocation not given. The samples were gathered on day 63 after the first injection of vaccine or placebo. The method was immunoSEQ multiplex PCR; TCRdb's version includes in-frame clones alone and lacks a portion of them. The sample has about 250,000 clones, approximately 89% seen once. The sequencing here drew on peripheral blood, taken in a trial of Ad26.COV2.S vaccine versus placebo. The receptors stem from a person between 18 and 65 years old who received the Ad26.COV2.S COVID-19 vaccine or a placebo.

The chain couples TRBV12-3 or TRBV12-4 to TRBJ2-5, with D unclear. The CDR3 sequence is 13 residues long. Trimming took off 6 bases at V and 5 bases at J, with 13 bases between the two ends. The CDR3 sequence: CASSAYGHETQYF. Written as DNA, the CDR3 is TGTGCCAGCAGCGCTTACGGTCATGAGACCCAGTACTTC.

The chain employs TRBV27 and TRBJ1-1; 11 bases match TRBD1. The ends lost 2 bases at V and 3 bases at J; junction bases unmatched: 8. The CDR3 spans 17 residues. Germline V gives CDR1 MNHEY, CDR2 SMNVEV (reference sequence). Written as DNA, the CDR3 is TGTGCCAGCAGTTTACGGTGGGGACAGGGGGTTGACACTGAAGCTTTCTTT. Translated: CASSLRWGQGVDTEAFF.